This T cell receptor (beta chain) was observed in a study of blood T cell repertoires in COVID-19. The table came from immunoSEQ multiplex PCR; TCRdb's copy has only in-frame clones and leaves some out. The data show roughly 150,000 clones, 80% seen once. The CDR3 covers 12 residues. Germline CDR1 reads SGHNT; CDR2 reads YYREEE (reference sequence). Trimming took 1 base from V and 8 from J, leaving 9 bases between them. The sequence was obtained from a man aged 60 to 69 with acute or convalescent COVID-19. The chain has TRBV5-4 and TRBJ1-1, with TRBD1 as a possible D gene (5 bases). Sequenced sample: peripheral blood. As DNA, the CDR3 is TGTGCCAGCAGCTTGCGGGGGGGGGAAGCTTTCTTT. The encoded protein is CASSLRGGEAFF.